This TCR beta chain was documented in a study of cytomegalovirus exposure and HLA in healthy donors. Study-level results: Later genetic work tied a missense DCLRE1C variant to beta-chain V and J trimming. Excluded: some indistinguishable V segments such as TRBV6-2 and TRBV6-3.

This clone was recorded only once. Its antigen is as yet unknown. Germline CDR1 MGHRA, CDR2 YSYEKL. CDR3 length: 15 amino acids. The ends were cut back, 0 bases at V and 9 bases at J, with 15 bases in the middle. The donors were healthy bone marrow donors. This PCR relied on a set of 60 Vbeta primers and 13 Jbeta primers. Sequencing used immunoSEQ multiplex PCR; TCRdb keeps in-frame clones, though not all of them. The sample shows roughly 150,000 clones, 75% of them seen only once. The sequenced sample consisted of PBMCs. This chain joins TRBV4-1 and TRBJ2-1; maybe TRBD2 (6 bases). The sequence derives from a man aged 18 to 29 in good health and CMV-seropositive. The CDR3 DNA reads as TGCGCCAGCAGCCAAGACCGGTTACTAGCCCTTGAGCAGTTCTTC. Amino acid sequence: CASSQDRLLALEQFF.